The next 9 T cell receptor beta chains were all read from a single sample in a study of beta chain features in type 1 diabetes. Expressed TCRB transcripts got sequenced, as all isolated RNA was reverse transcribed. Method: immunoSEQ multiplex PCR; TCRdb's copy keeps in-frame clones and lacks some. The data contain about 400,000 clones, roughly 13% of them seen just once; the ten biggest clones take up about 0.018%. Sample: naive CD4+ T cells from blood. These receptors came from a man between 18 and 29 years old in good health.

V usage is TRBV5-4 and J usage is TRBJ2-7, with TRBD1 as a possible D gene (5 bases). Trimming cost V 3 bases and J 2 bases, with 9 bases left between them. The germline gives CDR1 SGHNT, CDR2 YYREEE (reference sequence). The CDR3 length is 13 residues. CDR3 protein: CASSYAGTYEQYF. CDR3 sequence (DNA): TGTGCCAGCAGCTATGCAGGGACCTACGAGCAGTACTTC.

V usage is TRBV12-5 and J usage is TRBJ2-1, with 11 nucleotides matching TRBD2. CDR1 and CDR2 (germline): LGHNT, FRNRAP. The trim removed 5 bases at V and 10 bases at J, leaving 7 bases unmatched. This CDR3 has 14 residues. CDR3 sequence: CASGVLAGGGEQFF. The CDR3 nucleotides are TGTGCTAGTGGTGTTCTAGCGGGAGGTGGGGAGCAGTTCTTC.

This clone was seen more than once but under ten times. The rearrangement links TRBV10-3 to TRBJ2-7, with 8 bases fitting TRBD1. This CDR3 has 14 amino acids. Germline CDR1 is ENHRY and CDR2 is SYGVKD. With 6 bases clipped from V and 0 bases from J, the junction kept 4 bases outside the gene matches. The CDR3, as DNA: TGTGCCATCAGCGGACAGGGAAGCTCCTACGAGCAGTACTTC. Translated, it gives CAISGQGSSYEQYF.

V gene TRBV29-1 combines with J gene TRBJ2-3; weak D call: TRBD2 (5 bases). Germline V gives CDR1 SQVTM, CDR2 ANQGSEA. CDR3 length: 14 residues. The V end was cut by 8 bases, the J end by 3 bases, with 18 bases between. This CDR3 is CSTGLALRTDTQYF. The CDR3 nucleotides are TGCAGCACGGGTCTAGCCCTTCGAACAGATACGCAGTATTTT.

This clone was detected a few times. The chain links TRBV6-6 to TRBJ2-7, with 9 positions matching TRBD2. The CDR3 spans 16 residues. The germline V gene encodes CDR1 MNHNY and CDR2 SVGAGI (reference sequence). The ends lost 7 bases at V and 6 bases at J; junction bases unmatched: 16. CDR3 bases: TGTGCCAGCACGAACCTGCGAGGCCTAGCGGGAACCGAGCAGTACTTC. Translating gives CASTNLRGLAGTEQYF.

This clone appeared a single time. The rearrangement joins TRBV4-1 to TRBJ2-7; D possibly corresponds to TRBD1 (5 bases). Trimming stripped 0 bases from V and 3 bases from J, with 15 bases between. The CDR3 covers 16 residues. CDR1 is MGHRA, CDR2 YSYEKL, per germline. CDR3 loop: CASSQDGLQGVYEQYF. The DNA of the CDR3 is TGCGCCAGCAGCCAAGATGGGCTCCAGGGTGTCTACGAGCAGTACTTC.

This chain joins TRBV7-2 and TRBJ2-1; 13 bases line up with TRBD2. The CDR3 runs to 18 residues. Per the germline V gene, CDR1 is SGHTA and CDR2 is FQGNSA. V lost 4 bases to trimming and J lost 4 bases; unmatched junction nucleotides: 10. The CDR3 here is CASSSPTSGRVRYNEQFF. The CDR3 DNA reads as TGTGCCAGCAGCTCACCTACTAGCGGGAGGGTTCGTTACAATGAGCAGTTCTTC.

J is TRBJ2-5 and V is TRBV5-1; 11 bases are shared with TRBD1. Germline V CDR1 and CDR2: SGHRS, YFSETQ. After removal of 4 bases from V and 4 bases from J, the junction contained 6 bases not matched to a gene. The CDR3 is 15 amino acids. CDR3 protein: CASSGQGAGVETQYF. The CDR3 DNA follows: TGCGCCAGCAGCGGACAGGGGGCAGGCGTAGAGACCCAGTACTTC.

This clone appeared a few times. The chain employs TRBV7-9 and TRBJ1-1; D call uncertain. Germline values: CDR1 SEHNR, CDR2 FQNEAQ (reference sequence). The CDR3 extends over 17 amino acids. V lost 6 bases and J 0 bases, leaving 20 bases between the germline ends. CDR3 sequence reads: CASRNTGMRSLNTEAFF. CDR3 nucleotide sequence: TGTGCCAGCAGGAATACGGGGATGCGTTCCTTGAACACTGAAGCTTTCTTT.